A selection of T cell receptor beta chains follows, all from one sample in a study of cytomegalovirus exposure and HLA in healthy donors. TCRdb's copy holds only in-frame clones and misses some; the assay was immunoSEQ multiplex PCR. The sample lists 70,000 to 95,000 clones; around 81% were seen once. The sample consisted of PBMCs. Every receptor here comes from a male donor in good health and CMV-seronegative. Each CDR3 is given with its conserved first and last residue. The D gene is left open where the match is weak. Not every row has a clone size; where given, it reads once, few, many or a size class.

13,NA,TRBJ1-5,NA,TRBV6-5,TGTGCCAGCAGCCAGGGATGGGGTCAGCCCCAGCATTTT,CASSQGWGQPQHF
14,TRBD1,TRBJ2-5,NA,TRBV2,TGTGCCAGCAGTGAAGACAGGGGCCGGGAGACCCAGTACTTC,CASSEDRGRETQYF
18,TRBD1,TRBJ2-7,NA,TRBV4-3,TGCGCCAGCAGCCCACGTCACCTCGACAGGGGGGTATCCTACGAGCAGTACTTC,CASSPRHLDRGVSYEQYF
15,TRBD2,TRBJ2-5,NA,TRBV2,TGTGCCAGCAGTGCCGGGACTAGTGTTATAGAGACCCAGTACTTC,CASSAGTSVIETQYF
15,NA,TRBJ2-5,NA,TRBV5-1,TGCGCCAGCAGCCAGGTCTATGCTCACCAAGAGACCCAGTACTTC,CASSQVYAHQETQYF
13,NA,TRBJ1-2,once,TRBV6-5,TGTGCCAGCAGTCCCCCGTATAGCTATGGCTACACCTTC,CASSPPYSYGYTF
15,NA,TRBJ1-5,NA,TRBV2,TGTGCCAGCAGGAAAGAGGGCCATAGCAATCAGCCCCAGCATTTT,CASRKEGHSNQPQHF
13,TRBD1,TRBJ1-2,NA,TRBV10-3,TGTGCCATCAGTGGACAGGGGGTGGGTGGCTACACCTTC,CAISGQGVGGYTF
12,TRBD1,TRBJ2-7,few,TRBV28,TGTGCCACGGGACAGGGGGCATCACGGCAGTACTTC,CATGQGASRQYF
19,TRBD2,TRBJ2-1,NA,TRBV14,TGTGCCAGCAGCCAAGTTGCGGGAGGTGGTTTTGGAACTTACAATGAGCAGTTCTTC,CASSQVAGGGFGTYNEQFF
15,TRBD1,TRBJ2-7,NA,TRBV9,TGTGCCAGCAGCTTAGGACAGGGTAGCTCCTACGAGCAGTACTTC,CASSLGQGSSYEQYF
14,TRBD2,TRBJ2-5,NA,TRBV6-6,TGTGCCAGCCGTCGGCGCGGGAGAGACGAGACCCAGTACTTC,CASRRRGRDETQYF
14,NA,TRBJ2-1,NA,TRBV5-1,TGCGCCAGCAGCTTGGTCGGGTCTAGCAATGAGCAGTTCTTC,CASSLVGSSNEQFF
14,TRBD1,TRBJ2-7,NA,TRBV6-5,TGTGCCAGCGGAAGGGACAGGGGAACATACGAGCAGTACTTC,CASGRDRGTYEQYF
14,TRBD2,TRBJ2-1,few,TRBV2,TGTGCCGGTTACGGACTAGCGGAGTACAATGAGCAGTTCTTC,CAGYGLAEYNEQFF
17,TRBD1,TRBJ2-7,NA,TRBV5-1,TGCGCCAGCAGCTTGGCCAAAAGGGGGCAACAGGGCTACGAGCAGTACTTC,CASSLAKRGQQGYEQYF
14,NA,TRBJ2-2,NA,TRBV7-9,TGTGCCAGCAGTCCGAGGGCGAACACCGGGGAGCTGTTTTTT,CASSPRANTGELFF
15,TRBD2,TRBJ2-7,NA,TRBV7-2,TGTGCCAGCAGCCTAGGACTAGCGCTTTCGACCGAGCAGTACTTC,CASSLGLALSTEQYF
16,TRBD1,TRBJ1-5,NA,TRBV4-1,TGCGCCAGCAGCCAGACAGGGAGTTATAGCAATCAGCCCCAGCATTTT,CASSQTGSYSNQPQHF
15,TRBD1,TRBJ1-2,NA,TRBV7-6,TGTGCCAGCAGCTTAGGACCCGGACAGGGGGCACAACACACCTTC,CASSLGPGQGAQHTF
16,NA,TRBJ1-1,NA,TRBV4-1,TGCGCCAGCAGCCCCCGGCCAATTCGGGGGAACACTGAAGCTTTCTTT,CASSPRPIRGNTEAFF
17,NA,TRBJ2-1,NA,TRBV10-1,TGCGCCAGCAGTGCCCTAGGCCCGGGACACCCTGACAATGAGCAGTTCTTC,CASSALGPGHPDNEQFF
17,TRBD2,TRBJ2-5,NA,TRBV13,TGTGCCAGCAGCCAACTCTGGACTAGCGGGGGGGCGGAGACCCAGTACTTC,CASSQLWTSGGAETQYF
16,NA,TRBJ1-2,NA,TRBV15,TGTGCCACCAGCGACGGCAGGGGAACAGCTTTCTATGGCTACACCTTC,CATSDGRGTAFYGYTF
15,TRBD2,TRBJ2-7,few,TRBV11-2,TGTGCCACCTCCCTATCGCGGGGGGCAACCTACGAGCAGTACTTC,CATSLSRGATYEQYF
17,NA,TRBJ2-3,NA,TRBV7-3,TGTGCCAGCAGCTTAAAGGAGACACGCAGGGGCACAGATACGCAGTATTTT,CASSLKETRRGTDTQYF
15,TRBD1,TRBJ1-1,NA,TRBV7-9,TGTGCCAGCAGCAACGGGCAGGGGGGTTACACTGAAGCTTTCTTT,CASSNGQGGYTEAFF
14,NA,TRBJ1-2,NA,TRBV9,TGTGCCAGCAGCGTAGCTCCGGGAACCGGTGGCTACACCTTC,CASSVAPGTGGYTF
16,TRBD1,TRBJ2-3,NA,TRBV9,TGTGCCAGCACCCCTAGACAGGGGGCTGACACAGATACGCAGTATTTT,CASTPRQGADTDTQYF
13,TRBD1,TRBJ1-2,NA,TRBV2,TGTGCCAGCAGTGAACAGGGGGCGTATGGCTACACCTTC,CASSEQGAYGYTF
17,NA,TRBJ1-6,NA,TRBV5-4,TGTGCCAGCAGCTTGGCCACGGGGGGTGCAAGAAATTCACCCCTCCACTTT,CASSLATGGARNSPLHF
16,NA,TRBJ1-5,few,TRBV28,TGTGCCAGCAGTTCCTCGTCGGGACTATACAATCAGCCCCAGCATTTT,CASSSSSGLYNQPQHF
18,TRBD2,TRBJ2-7,NA,TRBV7-8,TGTGCCAGCAGCTCCCACGGGACTAGCGGGGGGCGGACCTACGAGCAGTACTTC,CASSSHGTSGGRTYEQYF
15,NA,TRBJ2-2,NA,TRBV2,TGTGCCAGCAGTGAATCGCGAGGGAACACCGGGGAGCTGTTTTTT,CASSESRGNTGELFF
14,NA,TRBJ2-7,NA,TRBV7-9,TGTGCCAGCAGCGCCGGGGGGCCCGGTGGCGAGCAGTACTTC,CASSAGGPGGEQYF
14,NA,TRBJ1-2,few,TRBV9,TGTGCCAGCAGCGTAGATTCGGGGGAGGGTGGCTACACCTTC,CASSVDSGEGGYTF